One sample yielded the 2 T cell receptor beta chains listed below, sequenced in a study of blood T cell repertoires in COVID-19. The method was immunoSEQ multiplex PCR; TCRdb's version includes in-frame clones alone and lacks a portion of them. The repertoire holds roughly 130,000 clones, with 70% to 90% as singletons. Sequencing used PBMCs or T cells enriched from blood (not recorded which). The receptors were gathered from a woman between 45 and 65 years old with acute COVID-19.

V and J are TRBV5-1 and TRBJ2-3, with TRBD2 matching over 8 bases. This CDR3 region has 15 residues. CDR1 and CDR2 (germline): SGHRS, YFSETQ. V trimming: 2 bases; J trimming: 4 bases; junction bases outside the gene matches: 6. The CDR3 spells CASSFSGKEPDTQYF. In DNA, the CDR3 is TGCGCCAGCAGCTTTAGCGGGAAAGAGCCAGATACGCAGTATTTT.

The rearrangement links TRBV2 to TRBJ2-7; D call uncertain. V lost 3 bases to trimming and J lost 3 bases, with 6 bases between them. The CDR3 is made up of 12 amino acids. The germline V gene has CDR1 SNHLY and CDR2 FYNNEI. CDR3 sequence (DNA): TGTGCCAGCAGTGAGGCGGACTACGAGCAGTACTTC. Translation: CASSEADYEQYF.